These 18 T cell receptor beta chains were sequenced from one sample in a study of T cell repertoires in cytomegalovirus infection. TCRdb itself ran the reads through MiXCR, one entry per CDR3 protein. Here the sample spans under 100,000 distinct CDR3 sequences, 3.5% to 4.5% being singletons. Sequenced sample: PBMCs. These receptor sequences come from a human donor in good health (CMV status not recorded). Some clones in this sample may be carry-over from other donors' samples.

There are many counts of this clonotype. CDR3 in amino acids: CASGRDSYEQYF. Here the CDR3 DNA reads TGTGCCAGCGGACGCGACTCCTACGAGCAGTACTTC. J is TRBJ2-7 and V is TRBV2, with unresolved D. The V end lost 8 bases, the J end lost 0 bases, and 8 bases lay between the germline ends. The germline V gene has CDR1 SNHLY and CDR2 FYNNEI. This CDR3 is built from 12 residues.

Ten or more counts support this clonotype. The chain joins TRBV5-4 to TRBJ2-7; the D is unclear. The CDR3 consists of 15 residues. Looked up from germline, CDR1 is SGHNT and CDR2 is YYREEE (reference sequence). V was cut by 0 bases and J by 3 bases, with 13 bases left in between. The CDR3 DNA sequence: TGTGCCAGCAGCTTGGGGCCAGAAGCCAGCTACGAGCAGTACTTC. This gives the protein CASSLGPEASYEQYF.

In this sample, this clonotype turned up many times. The V and J genes are TRBV20-1 and TRBJ1-1, with D unresolved. V lost 3 bases to trimming and J lost 0 bases, with 8 bases between them. CDR1 is DFQATT and CDR2 is SNEGSKA in the germline V gene (reference sequence). The CDR3 extends over 13 amino acids. CDR3 nucleotides: TGCAGTGCTAGCACAGATATGAACACTGAAGCTTTCTTT. Its protein is CSASTDMNTEAFF.

This clonotype was observed at least ten times. The chain recombines TRBV4-3 with TRBJ1-1, with D hard to call. The V gene's germline CDR1 is LGHNA and CDR2 YSLEER. The CDR3 has 14 residues. Trimming cost V 0 bases and J 4 bases, with 9 bases left between them. CDR3: CASSQDEGPTEAFF. CDR3 coding DNA: TGCGCCAGCAGCCAAGATGAGGGCCCCACTGAAGCTTTCTTT.

This clonotype has a count of ten or more. This rearrangement joins TRBV11-2 to TRBJ1-1; D is undetermined. Germline loops: CDR1 SGHAT, CDR2 FQNNGV. The CDR3 consists of 17 residues. V was clipped by 5 bases and J by 0 bases, with 19 bases between them. CDR3 DNA: TGTGCCAGCAGCACCCCCTTCGGGTCCGGAATGAACACTGAAGCTTTCTTT. The encoded protein is CASSTPFGSGMNTEAFF.

The sample holds many counts of this clonotype. Since a much larger clone is just one base distant, this may be a read error. This CDR3 reads CVTSRDGLAPDTQYF. The CDR3 nucleotides are TGTGTCACCAGCAGAGATGGGCTAGCACCAGATACGCAGTATTTT. This chain connects TRBV15 to TRBJ2-3, with D perhaps TRBD2 (5 bases). The germline V gene encodes CDR1 LNHNV and CDR2 YYDKDF (reference sequence). The CDR3 contains 15 residues.

This clonotype is medium-sized (0.01 to 0.1%) by share. The rearrangement uses TRBV7-9 and TRBJ2-1; TRBD2 matches 11 bases. Germline trimming cut 2 bases from V and 0 bases from J; bases unmatched to any gene: 9. The CDR3 has 19 residues. From germline, CDR1 is SEHNR and CDR2 FQNEAQ (reference sequence). The CDR3 is CASSLHRGLAGFSYNEQFF. The DNA of the CDR3 is TGTGCCAGCAGCTTACATCGCGGACTAGCGGGTTTCTCCTACAATGAGCAGTTCTTC.

Comments on this clonotype: This clone may be a read error of a much larger clone one base away. The J gene is TRBJ1-6, the V gene TRBV30, with 7 bases fitting TRBD1. Per germline, CDR1 GTSNPN and CDR2 SVGIG (reference sequence). The CDR3 covers 15 residues. The CDR3 sequence: CAWSVRPQGGSPHHF. The CDR3, as DNA: TGTGCCTGGAGTGTACGGCCGCAGGGGGGTTCACCCCACCACTTT.

This clonotype was detected many times. J is TRBJ2-7 and V is TRBV7-2; 8 positions agree with TRBD2. Losses at the gene ends were 6 bases for V and 9 bases for J; bases not matched to a gene: 10. Germline CDR1 is SGHTA and CDR2 is FQGNSA. This CDR3 spans 13 amino acids. CDR3 loop: CASSTRAGDGQYF. Here the CDR3 DNA reads TGTGCCAGCAGTACCCGAGCGGGGGATGGGCAGTACTTC.

This clonotype occurred many times. At one boundary the junction diverges from the germline segment, which might be a read error. The chain uses TRBV5-5 and TRBJ2-3, with no clear D. The CDR3 is 14 residues long. Germline CDR1 is SGHKS and CDR2 is YYEKEE (reference sequence). DNA of the CDR3: TGTGTCAGCAGCTTAGGCCAGTTCACAGATACGCAGTATTTT. Protein: CVSSLGQFTDTQYF.

The gene calls are TRBV7-8 and TRBJ2-5; D gene uncertain. The CDR3 extends over 17 amino acids. The germline gives CDR1 SGHVS, CDR2 FQNEAQ. With 7 bases removed from V and 3 bases from J, the gap between germline ends came to 24 bases. The CDR3 DNA follows: TGTGCCAGCAACCTAGGGCCCTTAAAACTGGGTAAAGAGACCCAGTACTTC. Translation gives CASNLGPLKLGKETQYF.

This clonotype appeared many times. The chain is built from TRBV5-1 and TRBJ2-7, with D possibly TRBD2 on 6 matching bases. Trimming stripped 3 bases from V and 3 bases from J, with 16 bases between. This CDR3 contains 15 residues. Germline-derived CDR1 and CDR2 are SGHRS and YFSETQ. CDR3 sequence reads: CASSSLGGFNYEQYF. The CDR3 nucleotides are TGCGCCAGCAGCTCTCTCGGGGGATTCAACTACGAGCAGTACTTC.

This clonotype was detected ten times or more. The V call is TRBV6-1, the J call TRBJ1-6; D is perhaps TRBD1 (5 bases). The CDR3 has 15 amino acids. Germline V gene data show CDR1 as MNHNS and CDR2 as SASEGT. The V gene lost 0 bases and the J gene lost 8 bases, with 11 bases spanning the gap. The CDR3 nucleotides read TGTGCCAGCAGTGAAGCGCTTGGGGGTTATTCACCCCTCCACTTT. Amino acid sequence: CASSEALGGYSPLHF.

The table lists this clonotype with many counts. The rearrangement uses TRBV24-1 and TRBJ1-5, with a possible D match to TRBD1 (5 bases). V was trimmed by 5 bases and J by 0 bases, leaving 7 bases between them. The germline V gene has CDR1 KGHDR and CDR2 SFDVKD. This CDR3 spans 14 amino acids. This CDR3 reads CATSGGASNQPQHF. The CDR3 nucleotides read TGTGCCACCAGTGGAGGGGCTAGCAATCAGCCCCAGCATTTT.

This clonotype was counted ten times or more. The chain uses TRBV28 and TRBJ1-1; D is undetermined. The V end was cut by 6 bases, the J end by 6 bases, with 11 bases between. CDR1 and CDR2 (germline): MDHEN, SYDVKM. This CDR3 is 12 amino acids long. CDR3 amino acids: CASSHWAPEAFF. The DNA of the CDR3 is TGTGCCAGCAGCCACTGGGCTCCTGAAGCTTTCTTT.

At least ten counts were recorded for this clonotype. The V and J genes are TRBV7-2 and TRBJ2-3; 10 positions agree with TRBD2. V lost 6 bases to trimming and J lost 4 bases; unmatched junction nucleotides: 4. CDR3 length: 14 amino acids. The germline CDR1 and CDR2 sequences are SGHTA and FQGNSA. The CDR3 DNA is TGTGCCAGCAGACGAGCGGGGGGGCCAGATACGCAGTATTTT. It specifies CASRRAGGPDTQYF. The variable domain in full, completed from reference TRBV7-2 and TRBJ2-3, reads GAGVSQSPSNKVTEKGKDVELRCDPISGHTALYWYRQSLGQGLEFLIYFQGNSAPDKSGLPSDRFSAERTGGSVSTLTIQRTQQEDSAVYLCASRRAGGPDTQYFGPGTRLTVL.

This clonotype was observed at least ten times. The chain is built from TRBV2 and TRBJ2-3, with D unresolved. Germline V lookup: CDR1 SNHLY, CDR2 FYNNEI. The CDR3 length is 11 residues. Trimming cost V 4 bases and J 5 bases, with 4 bases left between them. The CDR3: CASSAGDTQYF. The CDR3 nucleotides are TGTGCCAGCAGTGCAGGAGATACGCAGTATTTT.

This clonotype was seen a few times. V and J are TRBV5-6 and TRBJ1-6, with TRBD1 as a possible D gene (5 bases). Germline V gene data show CDR1 as SGHDT and CDR2 as YYEEEE. V shed 1 base and J shed 9 bases, with 14 bases lying between them. This CDR3 contains 15 residues. The CDR3 nucleotides read TGTGCCAGCAGCTTGTCCGGGGGATATTTTTCACCCCTCCACTTT. Translating it yields CASSLSGGYFSPLHF.